These T cell receptor beta chains were read from a single sample in a study of blood T cells in healthy people across ages. TCRdb reprocessed the 5' RACE reads with MiXCR, giving one entry per CDR3 protein. Here the sample spans 790,000 or so distinct CDR3 sequences, 56% being singletons. Sequencing was carried out using blood. These receptors were obtained from a man between 35 and 55 years old in good health. Both conserved end residues are part of each CDR3. A D gene is named only where the DNA matches it firmly. Clone size appears in some rows only: once, few, many, or a class for an expanded clone.

J gene: TRBJ1-1; V gene: TRBV9; D gene: TRBD1; clone size: NA; CDR3 protein: CASSGRTGIEAFF; CDR3 DNA: TGTGCCAGCAGCGGAAGGACAGGAATTGAAGCTTTCTTT
J gene: TRBJ2-5; V gene: TRBV20-1; D gene: TRBD1; clone size: NA; CDR3 protein: CSAYDRGRETQYF; CDR3 DNA: TGCAGTGCTTATGACAGGGGTCGGGAGACCCAGTACTTC
J gene: TRBJ1-2; V gene: TRBV12-3/TRBV12-4; D gene: NA; clone size: NA; CDR3 protein: CASSKKSYGYTF; CDR3 DNA: TGTGCCAGCAGTAAGAAGTCCTATGGCTACACCTTC
J gene: TRBJ2-1; V gene: TRBV7-2; D gene: NA; clone size: many; CDR3 protein: CASSLDSGRNEQFF; CDR3 DNA: TGTGCCAGCAGCTTAGATAGCGGCCGCAATGAGCAGTTCTTC
J gene: TRBJ2-3; V gene: TRBV4-1; D gene: NA; clone size: NA; CDR3 protein: CASSQDGQRTDTQYF; CDR3 DNA: TGCGCCAGCAGCCAAGATGGACAGCGGACAGATACGCAGTATTTT
J gene: TRBJ2-7; V gene: TRBV5-1; D gene: TRBD2; clone size: NA; CDR3 protein: CASSPGTSGRAVFDEQYF; CDR3 DNA: TGCGCCAGCAGCCCGGGGACTAGCGGGAGGGCCGTCTTTGACGAGCAGTACTTC
J gene: TRBJ2-3; V gene: TRBV18; D gene: NA; clone size: NA; CDR3 protein: CASSPIRVLLRTDTQYF; CDR3 DNA: TGTGCCAGCTCACCTATCAGGGTCTTACTCCGCACCGATACGCAGTATTTT
J gene: TRBJ1-2; V gene: TRBV15; D gene: NA; clone size: NA; CDR3 protein: CATSRDLVDPAYGYTF; CDR3 DNA: TGTGCCACCAGCAGAGATTTGGTGGACCCGGCCTATGGCTACACCTTC
J gene: TRBJ2-7; V gene: TRBV20-1; D gene: TRBD2; clone size: NA; CDR3 protein: CSARFLAGYSYEQYF; CDR3 DNA: TGCAGTGCTAGATTCCTAGCGGGATACTCCTACGAGCAGTACTTC
J gene: TRBJ1-4; V gene: TRBV7-2; D gene: NA; clone size: NA; CDR3 protein: CASRGNNEKLFF; CDR3 DNA: TGTGCCAGCAGAGGGAATAATGAAAAACTGTTTTTT
J gene: TRBJ2-1; V gene: TRBV24-1; D gene: TRBD1; clone size: once; CDR3 protein: CATSARPTGENEQFF; CDR3 DNA: TGTGCCACCAGTGCCCGCCCGACAGGGGAGAATGAGCAGTTCTTC
J gene: TRBJ2-7; V gene: TRBV20-1; D gene: NA; clone size: NA; CDR3 protein: CSASVRIPDHNNEQYF; CDR3 DNA: TGCAGTGCTAGCGTCAGAATCCCGGATCATAACAATGAGCAGTACTTC
J gene: TRBJ1-5; V gene: TRBV11-3; D gene: TRBD1; clone size: NA; CDR3 protein: CASSVDRGQPQHF; CDR3 DNA: TGTGCCAGCAGCGTGGACAGGGGTCAGCCCCAGCATTTT
J gene: TRBJ2-5; V gene: TRBV5-4; D gene: TRBD1; clone size: few; CDR3 protein: CASSSNTGGRQETQYF; CDR3 DNA: TGTGCCAGCAGCTCTAATACAGGGGGCAGGCAAGAGACCCAGTACTTC
J gene: TRBJ2-5; V gene: TRBV20-1; D gene: NA; clone size: NA; CDR3 protein: CSARDSGPAYQETQYF; CDR3 DNA: TGCAGTGCTAGAGATTCAGGCCCTGCGTACCAAGAGACCCAGTACTTC
J gene: TRBJ2-5; V gene: TRBV27; D gene: TRBD1; clone size: NA; CDR3 protein: CASTATGRETQYF; CDR3 DNA: TGTGCCAGCACCGCGACAGGGAGAGAGACCCAGTACTTC
J gene: TRBJ2-7; V gene: TRBV20-1; D gene: TRBD1; clone size: NA; CDR3 protein: CSARSLRQGSPLEQYF; CDR3 DNA: TGCAGTGCTAGATCCCTCAGACAGGGGTCCCCTCTCGAGCAGTACTTC
J gene: TRBJ2-3; V gene: TRBV7-2; D gene: NA; clone size: NA; CDR3 protein: CASSRTTYTDTQYF; CDR3 DNA: TGTGCCAGCAGCCGGACTACCTACACAGATACGCAGTATTTT
J gene: TRBJ1-6; V gene: TRBV20-1; D gene: NA; clone size: NA; CDR3 protein: CSARMSGINSPLHF; CDR3 DNA: TGCAGTGCTAGGATGTCGGGGATTAATTCACCCCTCCACTTT
J gene: TRBJ2-3; V gene: TRBV20-1; D gene: NA; clone size: few; CDR3 protein: CSAPPGGSTDTQYF; CDR3 DNA: TGCAGTGCCCCCCCCGGGGGATCCACAGATACGCAGTATTTT
J gene: TRBJ2-1; V gene: TRBV9; D gene: TRBD1; clone size: NA; CDR3 protein: CASSESGTGQQFF; CDR3 DNA: TGTGCCAGCAGCGAATCCGGGACAGGGCAGCAGTTCTTC
J gene: TRBJ2-1; V gene: TRBV6-5; D gene: NA; clone size: NA; CDR3 protein: CASSYDGSREQFF; CDR3 DNA: TGTGCCAGCAGTTACGATGGGTCTCGGGAGCAGTTCTTC
J gene: TRBJ2-7; V gene: TRBV10-3; D gene: NA; clone size: NA; CDR3 protein: CAISASPIGEQYF; CDR3 DNA: TGTGCCATCAGTGCTAGCCCCATAGGCGAGCAGTACTTC
J gene: TRBJ2-1; V gene: TRBV25-1; D gene: NA; clone size: NA; CDR3 protein: CVSSEPSGRDNEQFF; CDR3 DNA: TGTGTCAGCAGTGAACCAAGCGGGCGAGACAATGAGCAGTTCTTC
J gene: TRBJ2-2; V gene: TRBV6-5; D gene: TRBD1; clone size: once; CDR3 protein: CASSSGQGHTGELFF; CDR3 DNA: TGTGCCAGCAGTTCCGGACAGGGGCACACCGGGGAGCTGTTTTTT
J gene: TRBJ2-3; V gene: TRBV5-1; D gene: NA; clone size: few; CDR3 protein: CASSSRDPPDTQYF; CDR3 DNA: TGCGCCAGCAGCTCCCGGGACCCACCAGATACGCAGTATTTT